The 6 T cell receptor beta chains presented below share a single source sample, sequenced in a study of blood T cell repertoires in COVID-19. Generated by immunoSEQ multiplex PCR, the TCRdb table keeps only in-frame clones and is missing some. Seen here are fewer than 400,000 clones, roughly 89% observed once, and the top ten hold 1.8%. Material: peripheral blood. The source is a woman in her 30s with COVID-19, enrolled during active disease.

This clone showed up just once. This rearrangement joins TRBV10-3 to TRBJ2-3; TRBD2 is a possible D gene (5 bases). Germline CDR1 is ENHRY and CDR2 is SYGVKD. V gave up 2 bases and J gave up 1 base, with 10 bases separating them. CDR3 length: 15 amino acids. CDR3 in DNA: TGTGCCATCAGTGAGCAGGTGGGAGGCACAGATACGCAGTATTTT. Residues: CAISEQVGGTDTQYF.

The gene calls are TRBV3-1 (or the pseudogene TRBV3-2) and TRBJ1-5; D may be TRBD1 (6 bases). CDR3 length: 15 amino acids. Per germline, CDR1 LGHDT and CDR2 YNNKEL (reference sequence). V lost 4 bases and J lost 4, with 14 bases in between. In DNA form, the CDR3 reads TGTGCCAGCAGCCCAGGACAGTGGCCGAATCAGCCCCAGCATTTT. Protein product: CASSPGQWPNQPQHF.

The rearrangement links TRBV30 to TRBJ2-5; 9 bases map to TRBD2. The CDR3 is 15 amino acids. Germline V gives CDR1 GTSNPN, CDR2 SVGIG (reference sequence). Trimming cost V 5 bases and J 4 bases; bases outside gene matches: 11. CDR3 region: CAWARERGALETQYF. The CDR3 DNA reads TGTGCCTGGGCCCGGGAGCGGGGGGCCTTAGAGACCCAGTACTTC.

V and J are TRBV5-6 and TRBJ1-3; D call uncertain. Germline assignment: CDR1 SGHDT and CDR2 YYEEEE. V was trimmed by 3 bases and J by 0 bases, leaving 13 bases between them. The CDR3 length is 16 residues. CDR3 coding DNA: TGTGCCAGCAGCTCCCAGCGTGAATTCTCTGGAAACACCATATATTTT. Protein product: CASSSQREFSGNTIYF.

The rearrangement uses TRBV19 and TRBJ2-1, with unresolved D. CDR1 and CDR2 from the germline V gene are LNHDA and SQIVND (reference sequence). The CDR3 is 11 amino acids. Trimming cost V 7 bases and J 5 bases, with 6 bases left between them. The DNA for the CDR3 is TGTGCCAGTACCTCGGACAATGAGCAGTTCTTC. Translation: CASTSDNEQFF.

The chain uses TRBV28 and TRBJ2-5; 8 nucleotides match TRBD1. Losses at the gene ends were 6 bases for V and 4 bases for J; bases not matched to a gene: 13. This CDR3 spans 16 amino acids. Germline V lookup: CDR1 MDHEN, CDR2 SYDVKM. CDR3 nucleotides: TGTGCCAGCAGCACCCCTTCAGGGGGCCGGGGAGAGACCCAGTACTTC. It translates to CASSTPSGGRGETQYF.